The entry below describes one TCR beta chain. The antigen is undetermined. This sample is drawn from a study of graft-versus-host responses after intestinal transplantation. Study context: Anti-thymocyte globulin induction, then tacrolimus and steroids for about 3 years, went to all recipients. Findings of the study overall: The highest levels of circulating GvH clones went along with early declines in HvG clones after transplant. GvH clones occurred in recipient marrow; some first appeared in ileum or blood.

Produced via immunoSEQ multiplex PCR; TCRdb's table is partial and in-frame only. The sample has 43,000 or so clones, roughly 91% seen once. Germline V CDR1 and CDR2: MGHRA, YSYEKL. CDR3 length equals 15 residues. Trimming took 3 bases from V and 2 from J, leaving 10 bases between them. The sample consisted of PBMCs, taken approximately 740 days after a first intestinal transplant, on the day of a second. The V call is TRBV4-1, the J call TRBJ2-2, with D unclear. This TCR derives from a human patient who received an intestinal transplant, so some T cells may come from the graft donor. The CDR3 coding sequence is TGCGCCAGCAGCCAGAGAGGACCAAACACCGGGGAGCTGTTTTTT. Encoded protein: CASSQRGPNTGELFF.